Listed below are T cell receptor beta chains from one sample, sequenced in a study of T cell clones after liver transplantation. Data came from immunoSEQ multiplex PCR; TCRdb stores just in-frame clones and leaves some out. The table has some 60,000 clones, 65% to 75% seen once. The input for sequencing was CD4+ T cells from blood, taken before liver transplant. The receptors stem from a human donor who received a liver transplant. Both conserved end residues are part of each CDR3. The D gene is left open where the match is weak. The size entry is marked missing in some rows and otherwise reads once, few, many or a size class.

length,V,size,J,D,CDR3,DNA
17,TRBV19,NA,TRBJ1-6,NA,CASSMAADSSYNSPLHF,TGTGCCAGTAGTATGGCGGCAGATAGCTCCTATAATTCACCCCTCCACTTT
14,TRBV16,NA,TRBJ1-2,NA,CASSQTGTNYGYTF,TGTGCCAGCAGCCAAACCGGGACAAACTATGGCTACACCTTC
16,TRBV30,NA,TRBJ2-6,NA,CACSTGSTSGANVLTF,TGTGCCTGTTCGACAGGATCTACCTCTGGGGCCAACGTCCTGACTTTC
16,TRBV7-9,NA,TRBJ1-6,NA,CASSSTATGINSPLHF,TGTGCCAGCAGCTCTACCGCGACAGGAATCAATTCACCCCTCCACTTT
14,TRBV6-1,NA,TRBJ2-3,TRBD1,CATETGVGTDTQYF,TGTGCCACTGAAACAGGGGTTGGCACAGATACGCAGTATTTT
14,TRBV30,NA,TRBJ2-2,NA,CAWSAQAGYGELFF,TGTGCCTGGAGTGCACAGGCAGGGTACGGGGAGCTGTTTTTT
14,TRBV5-4,NA,TRBJ1-1,NA,CASRDRPGVAEAFF,TGTGCCAGCAGGGATAGGCCCGGGGTTGCTGAAGCTTTCTTT
14,TRBV7-9,few,TRBJ2-7,TRBD1,CASSPPTGASEQYF,TGTGCCAGCAGCCCTCCCACAGGGGCGAGCGAGCAGTACTTC
14,TRBV5-4,once,TRBJ2-5,NA,CASSLGGGGETQYF,TGTGCCAGCAGCTTGGGAGGGGGGGGAGAGACCCAGTACTTC
14,TRBV19,NA,TRBJ1-1,NA,CASSGRELNTEAFF,TGTGCCAGTAGTGGGCGGGAACTAAACACTGAAGCTTTCTTT
16,TRBV25-1,NA,TRBJ2-5,TRBD1,CASRGGRGRHQETQYF,TGTGCCAGCAGGGGGGGCAGGGGGCGACACCAAGAGACCCAGTACTTC
13,TRBV5-1,NA,TRBJ1-5,NA,CASSFSTNQPQHF,TGCGCCAGCAGCTTTTCGACAAACCAGCCCCAGCATTTT
14,TRBV19,NA,TRBJ2-1,NA,CASSQGGGRNEQFF,TGTGCCAGTAGTCAAGGGGGGGGGCGTAATGAGCAGTTCTTC
15,TRBV7-9,NA,TRBJ2-1,NA,CASSPRGGRGDEQFF,TGTGCCAGCAGCCCGAGAGGAGGCAGGGGTGATGAGCAGTTCTTC
14,TRBV6-6,NA,TRBJ1-1,TRBD1,CASSHRDRNTEAFF,TGTGCCAGCAGCCACCGGGACAGGAACACTGAAGCTTTCTTT
16,TRBV4-1,NA,TRBJ1-4,TRBD1,CASSSQTGVTNEKLFF,TGCGCCAGCAGCTCTCAGACAGGGGTAACTAATGAAAAACTGTTTTTT
16,TRBV2,few,TRBJ1-6,TRBD1,CASSELGQLNNSPLHF,TGTGCCAGCAGTGAATTGGGACAGTTAAATAATTCACCCCTCCACTTT
13,TRBV5-5,NA,TRBJ2-7,NA,CASSEGGPYEQYF,TGTGCCAGCAGCGAGGGCGGACCCTACGAGCAGTACTTC
14,TRBV5-6,NA,TRBJ1-5,NA,CASSLYWSNQPQHF,TGTGCCAGCAGCTTGTATTGGAGTAATCAGCCCCAGCATTTT
16,TRBV6-1,NA,TRBJ1-5,TRBD1,CASSEAKGNRGQPQHF,TGTGCCAGCAGTGAAGCTAAGGGAAACAGGGGTCAGCCCCAGCATTTT
16,TRBV7-9,NA,TRBJ2-3,NA,CASSLEGAGSTDTQYF,TGTGCCAGCAGCTTAGAAGGGGCGGGGAGCACAGATACGCAGTATTTT
16,TRBV7-3,NA,TRBJ2-2,TRBD2,CASSSPAGGPGGELFF,TGTGCCAGCAGCTCCCCAGCGGGGGGGCCGGGCGGGGAGCTGTTTTTT
16,TRBV5-1,NA,TRBJ2-3,NA,CASSSIGEPGTDTQYF,TGCGCCAGCAGCAGCATCGGGGAGCCAGGTACAGATACGCAGTATTTT
12,TRBV7-3,NA,TRBJ2-3,NA,CASSTGGLLQYF,TGTGCCAGCAGCACAGGAGGGCTGTTGCAGTATTTT
12,TRBV6-1,NA,TRBJ1-2,NA,CASEGNNDGYTF,TGTGCCAGCGAGGGAAACAACGATGGCTACACCTTC
12,TRBV2,NA,TRBJ2-4,NA,CASSDGADIQYF,TGTGCCAGCAGTGATGGGGCAGACATTCAGTACTTC
17,TRBV15,NA,TRBJ2-1,TRBD1,CATSSVLGTGRPNEQFF,TGTGCCACCAGCAGCGTCTTGGGGACAGGACGACCCAATGAGCAGTTCTTC
14,TRBV9,many,TRBJ2-7,NA,CASSVRFEGNEQYF,TGTGCCAGCAGCGTCCGGTTTGAGGGAAACGAGCAGTACTTC